This passage covers 5 T cell receptor beta chains from one sample sequenced in a study of blood T cell repertoires in COVID-19. Clones were sequenced by immunoSEQ multiplex PCR, and TCRdb holds only the in-frame ones, with some missing. The repertoire holds around 300,000 clones, with roughly 86% as singletons. Sequencing was carried out using PBMCs or T cells enriched from blood (not recorded which). All receptors derive from a woman aged 55-70 years who had recovered from COVID-19.

The chain recombines TRBV29-1 with TRBJ1-1; D uncertain. V was cut by 1 base and J by 0 bases, with 18 bases left in between. The CDR3 loop spans 17 amino acids. CDR1 and CDR2 from the germline V gene are SQVTM and ANQGSEA. CDR3 bases: TGCAGCGTTGAAGGCCTTCCTGTCTTCACTGTGAACACTGAAGCTTTCTTT. Amino acid sequence: CSVEGLPVFTVNTEAFF.

This sequence joins TRBV3-1 (or the pseudogene TRBV3-2) and TRBJ2-7, with 8 bases aligning to TRBD1. Germline-derived CDR1 and CDR2 are LGHDT and YNNKEL (reference sequence). After removal of 4 bases from V and 2 bases from J, the junction contained 4 bases not matched to a gene. This CDR3 is 14 amino acids long. In DNA, the CDR3 is TGTGCCAGCAGCCCGGGACAGGCCACCTACGAGCAGTACTTC. This sequence encodes CASSPGQATYEQYF.

This clone was detected only a few times. This sequence joins TRBV30 and TRBJ2-3; 10 bases are a match to TRBD1. The CDR3 sequence is 15 residues long. J was trimmed by 2 bases and V by 6 bases; bases with no gene match: 8. Per the germline V gene, CDR1 is GTSNPN and CDR2 is SVGIG (reference sequence). The CDR3 nucleotides read TGTGCCTGTGGGCTGGGGACAGGGGCCACAGATACGCAGTATTTT. This codes for CACGLGTGATDTQYF. Looking up the rest from reference TRBV30 and TRBJ2-3 gives the full variable domain: SQTIHQWPATLVQPVGSPLSLECTVEGTSNPNLYWYRQAAGRGLQLLFYSVGIGQISSEVPQNLSASRPQDRQFILSSKKLLLSDSGFYLCACGLGTGATDTQYFGPGTRLTVL.

In this sample, this clone turned up a few times. The rearrangement joins TRBV5-1 to TRBJ2-5, with D perhaps TRBD1 (5 bases). The CDR3 is 13 residues long. Germline V lookup: CDR1 SGHRS, CDR2 YFSETQ. V was clipped by 0 bases and J by 5 bases, with 8 bases between them. CDR3 amino acids: CASSLGQYETQYF. Written as DNA, the CDR3 is TGCGCCAGCAGCTTGGGACAGTATGAGACCCAGTACTTC.

The genes are TRBV6-5 and TRBJ1-5; tentative D call: TRBD1 (5 bases). The CDR3 extends over 13 amino acids. The germline CDR1 and CDR2 sequences are MNHEY and SVGAGI. V was clipped by 5 bases and J by 5 bases, with 10 bases between them. CDR3 DNA sequence: TGTGCCAGCAGTCCGCAGGGATATCAGCCCCAGCATTTT. Its translation is CASSPQGYQPQHF.